This paragraph reports one T cell receptor beta chain. The antigen remains undetermined. The sample originates from a study of graft-versus-host responses after intestinal transplantation. For the study at large: Tacrolimus and steroids were given for about 3 years to all recipients after anti-thymocyte globulin induction. Overall study results and limits: High graft-versus-host to host-versus-graft clonal ratios were found in allografts of patients who had graft-donor T cell macrochimerism. Early after transplant, HvG declines were associated with peak levels of circulating GvH clones. Recipient marrow showed GvH clones, some seen first in ileum or blood.

This CDR3 is 13 amino acids long. Germline V gene lookup returns CDR1 SGHTA and CDR2 FQGNSA. Trimming shortened V by 1 base and J by 6 bases, and 10 bases separated the two germline ends. TCRdb's table, derived via immunoSEQ multiplex PCR, lists solely in-frame clones and lacks some. The sample records approximately 38,000 clones, over 80% being singletons. The source was PBMCs, collected less than 1,400 days after transplant. The clonotype originates from a human patient who received an intestinal transplant, so some T cells may come from the graft donor. V and J are TRBV7-2 and TRBJ2-7; either TRBD1 or TRBD2 may supply D (5 bases each). The CDR3 region is CASSLVAGAEQYF. The DNA for the CDR3 is TGTGCCAGCAGCTTAGTGGCCGGGGCCGAGCAGTACTTC.